These 8 T cell receptor beta chains share one sample of origin, sequenced in a study of blood T cell repertoires in COVID-19. The table came from immunoSEQ multiplex PCR; TCRdb's copy has only in-frame clones and leaves some out. The sample carries 350,000 to 450,000 clones, around 86% recorded once. What was sequenced was peripheral blood. These receptor sequences come from a human donor in a cohort sampled during active COVID-19.

The chain uses TRBV7-9 and TRBJ1-5; D is perhaps TRBD1 (5 bases). CDR1 SEHNR and CDR2 FQNEAQ come from the germline V gene (reference sequence). Trimming took 5 bases from V and 9 from J, leaving 14 bases between them. The CDR3 has 13 amino acids. CDR3 in DNA: TGTGCCAGCAGCACGGAGGGGTGGGGGCCCCAGCATTTT. The encoded protein is CASSTEGWGPQHF.

Only one count was recorded for this clone. The J gene is TRBJ1-1, the V gene TRBV3-1 (or the pseudogene TRBV3-2); D is possibly TRBD1 (6 bases). The CDR3 has 13 amino acids. V lost 5 bases, J lost 4 bases, and 11 bases lay in between. CDR1 and CDR2 from the germline V gene are LGHDT and YNNKEL (reference sequence). CDR3 bases: TGTGCCAGCAGCATTCAGGGGCCCACTGAAGCTTTCTTT. Translation gives CASSIQGPTEAFF.

This clone was seen a handful of times. The rearrangement joins TRBV5-8 to TRBJ2-2; the match to TRBD1 covers 9 bases. Per the germline V gene, CDR1 is SGHTS and CDR2 is YDEGEE. Trimming took 4 bases from V and 3 from J; bases not matched to a gene: 7. The CDR3 covers 16 residues. CDR3 in DNA: TGTGCCAGCAGCCACCCCCGGACAGGGGACACCGGGGAGCTGTTTTTT. It yields the protein CASSHPRTGDTGELFF.

The chain has TRBV30 and TRBJ1-6; TRBD1 is a possible D gene (5 bases). Germline CDR1 is GTSNPN and CDR2 is SVGIG (reference sequence). V lost 1 base, J lost 10 bases, and 17 bases lay in between. The CDR3 contains 15 residues. The CDR3 nucleotides are TGTGCCTGGAGTGGCGGGACTCCCGGGCAATCACCCCTCCACTTT. It translates to CAWSGGTPGQSPLHF.

The chain links TRBV3-1 (or the pseudogene TRBV3-2) to TRBJ2-3, with 9 bases lining up with TRBD2. The CDR3 consists of 17 residues. V lost 0 bases and J lost 4; bases outside the gene matches: 8. CDR1 LGHDT and CDR2 YNNKEL come from the germline V gene (reference sequence). This CDR3 is CASSQDQASGTADTQYF. For the CDR3, the DNA is TGTGCCAGCAGCCAAGATCAGGCTAGCGGGACAGCAGATACGCAGTATTTT.

The V and J genes are TRBV5-5 and TRBJ1-2; the D is unclear. Trimming took 2 bases from V and 5 from J, leaving 10 bases between them. The germline CDR1 and CDR2 sequences are SGHKS and YYEKEE (reference sequence). The CDR3 extends over 13 amino acids. CDR3 residues: CASSFGGSYGYTF. CDR3 coding DNA: TGTGCCAGCAGCTTCGGCGGCTCTTATGGCTACACCTTC.

The V gene is TRBV5-6, the J gene TRBJ1-4; TRBD1 might be the D (5 bases). The CDR3 consists of 17 residues. Trimming took 4 bases from V and 0 from J, leaving 16 bases between them. Per the germline V gene, CDR1 is SGHDT and CDR2 is YYEEEE. The CDR3 region is CASSGGKALATNEKLFF. The CDR3 nucleotides read TGTGCCAGCAGCGGGGGGAAAGCGCTCGCAACTAATGAAAAACTGTTTTTT. Based on the CDR3 plus reference TRBV5-6 and TRBJ1-4, the full variable domain is DAGVTQSPTHLIKTRGQQVTLRCSPKSGHDTVSWYQQALGQGPQFIFQYYEEEERQRGNFPDRFSGHQFPNYSSELNVNALLLGDSALYLCASSGGKALATNEKLFFGSGTQLSVL.

V usage is TRBV25-1 and J usage is TRBJ1-2; D uncertain. Germline V gene sequence: CDR1 MGHDK, CDR2 SYGVNS. The CDR3 spans 14 residues. V was clipped by 4 bases and J by 3 bases, with 12 bases between them. The DNA of the CDR3 is TGTGCCAGCAGTGGGTGGAGGAGGGACTATGGCTACACCTTC. Amino acid sequence: CASSGWRRDYGYTF.